A single sample gave rise to the 9 T cell receptor beta chains below, sequenced in a study of shared clonotypes between healthy human individuals. Repertoires were generated with immunoSEQ multiplex PCR, while TCRdb's copy carries only in-frame clones and drops some. Altogether roughly 2.5 million clones are present, just over 90% being singletons, with the ten largest covering about 0.13%. Sequenced sample: naive CD4+ T cells sorted from blood. Subset given: CD45RA+ positively selected. These receptors were collected from a man younger than 35 in good health.

This chain links TRBV12-5 with TRBJ2-2, with 10 bases lining up with TRBD1. V gave up 1 base and J gave up 3 bases; unmatched junction bases: 2. CDR1 is LGHNT, CDR2 FRNRAP, per germline. There are 16 residues in the CDR3. The DNA of the CDR3 is TGTGCTAGTGGTTTGGGACAGGGGGCCTACACCGGGGAGCTGTTTTTT. Protein: CASGLGQGAYTGELFF. The full variable domain, completed using reference TRBV12-5 and TRBJ2-2, is DARVTQTPRHKVTEMGQEVTMRCQPILGHNTVFWYRQTMMQGLELLAYFRNRAPLDDSGMPKDRFSAEMPDATLATLKIQPSEPRDSAVYFCASGLGQGAYTGELFFGEGSRLTVL.

Written as DNA, the CDR3 is TGTGCCAGCAGCGAGGTGGGCGGAGGATGGATCAAAAACATTCAGTACTTC. Amino acids: CASSEVGGGWIKNIQYF. V and J are TRBV5-8 and TRBJ2-4; perhaps TRBD2 as D (5 bases). This CDR3 has 17 residues. Germline assignment: CDR1 SGHTS and CDR2 YDEGEE. Deletions cut 4 bases from V and 3 bases from J, with 20 bases between.

The chain links TRBV9 to TRBJ2-2, with no clear D. Trimming removed 5 bases from V and 2 bases from J, with 10 bases in between. The CDR3 has 14 amino acids. CDR1 SGDLS and CDR2 YYNGEE come from the germline V gene. Written as DNA, the CDR3 is TGTGCCAGCAGTCAAGGCGTTAACACCGGGGAGCTGTTTTTT. It is translated as CASSQGVNTGELFF. The whole variable domain, filled in from reference TRBV9 and TRBJ2-2, reads DSGVTQTPKHLITATGQRVTLRCSPRSGDLSVYWYQQSLDQGLQFLIQYYNGEERAKGNILERFSAQQFPDLHSELNLSSLELGDSALYFCASSQGVNTGELFFGEGSRLTVL.

The chain uses TRBV28 and TRBJ2-5, with 8 bases matching TRBD1. With V trimmed by 4 bases and J by 5 bases, 6 bases remained unmatched. Germline V gene lookup returns CDR1 MDHEN and CDR2 SYDVKM. This CDR3 comprises 14 residues. Here the CDR3 DNA reads TGTGCCAGCAGTTCGCGGACAGGGTGGGAGACCCAGTACTTC. Translated, it gives CASSSRTGWETQYF.

As concerns this clone: Other DNA sequences within the sample encode an identical CDR3. The J gene is TRBJ1-1, the V gene TRBV6-5; D is unclear. The CDR3 is made up of 13 amino acids. In germline, CDR1 is MNHEY, CDR2 SVGAGI. The germline V and J ends were trimmed by 0 bases and 5 bases, with 7 bases remaining between them. CDR3 nucleotides: TGTGCCAGCAGTTACTCCCGAACGACTGAAGCTTTCTTT. Translating it yields CASSYSRTTEAFF.

The CDR3 is CASSPNKPGELFF. The CDR3 nucleotides are TGTGCCAGCTCACCAAACAAACCCGGGGAGCTGTTTTTT. The rearrangement uses TRBV18 and TRBJ2-2; D remains ambiguous. This CDR3 is built from 13 residues. Per the germline V gene, CDR1 is KGHSH and CDR2 is LQKENI. With 2 bases removed from V and 6 bases from J, the gap between germline ends came to 7 bases.

This clone showed up just a few times. The chain carries TRBV27 and TRBJ2-7; 11 bases align to TRBD1. Germline-derived CDR1 and CDR2 are MNHEY and SMNVEV (reference sequence). This CDR3 spans 15 amino acids. J lost 5 bases, V lost 5 bases, and 8 bases had no gene match. CDR3 nucleotides: TGTGCCAGCAGTCCTAGGACAGGGGGCAAGAACGAGCAGTACTTC. Translated, it gives CASSPRTGGKNEQYF.

V and J are TRBV7-8 and TRBJ2-7, with 10 positions matching TRBD1. V dropped 5 bases and J dropped 7; count of bases not matched to a gene: 11. The CDR3 extends over 15 amino acids. CDR1 and CDR2 (germline): SGHVS, FQNEAQ. CDR3 in DNA: TGTGCCAGCAGCGACCGACAGGGGGCGAAGGGGGAGCAGTACTTC. This gives the protein CASSDRQGAKGEQYF.

V is TRBV30 and J is TRBJ2-1, with 10 bases that match TRBD2. V lost 0 bases to trimming and J lost 7 bases; unmatched junction nucleotides: 6. The CDR3 covers 15 residues. The germline V gene has CDR1 GTSNPN and CDR2 SVGIG (reference sequence). The CDR3 spells CAWSVRSGGANEQFF. The CDR3 DNA reads TGTGCCTGGAGTGTAAGGAGCGGGGGGGCGAATGAGCAGTTCTTC. Drawing the rest from reference TRBV30 and TRBJ2-1, the complete variable domain is SQTIHQWPATLVQPVGSPLSLECTVEGTSNPNLYWYRQAAGRGLQLLFYSVGIGQISSEVPQNLSASRPQDRQFILSSKKLLLSDSGFYLCAWSVRSGGANEQFFGPGTRLTVL.